This entry is about one T cell receptor beta chain. The antigen is undetermined. Germline values: CDR1 GTSNPN, CDR2 SVGIG (reference sequence). The length of the CDR3 is 15 residues. With 4 bases removed from V and 1 base from J, the gap between germline ends came to 14 bases. Over several immunoSEQ plates, each subset's genomic DNA was distributed in even portions. Some clones are missing from TCRdb's copy, which holds only in-frame ones; the method was immunoSEQ multiplex PCR. The profile covers 2 million to 2.5 million clones, with approximately 93% appearing a single time and about 0.37% taken by the ten largest. This specimen comes from a study of shared clonotypes between healthy human individuals. The study, taken as a whole, reports: Generally, naive subsets came out with larger estimated richness than memory subsets. Tissue TCR repertoires likely differ from these blood-only repertoires.

The rearrangement joins TRBV30 to TRBJ2-4, with a weak D call TRBD1 (5 bases). The TCR comes from a young man in good health. Some clones in this sample may be carry-over from other donors' samples. Sequencing was performed on naive CD4+ T cells from PBMCs. As to subset: CD45RA+ positively selected. DNA for the CDR3: TGTGCCTGGACACCACGGGCAGGGGCCAAAAACATTCAGTACTTC. Its translation: CAWTPRAGAKNIQYF. The variable domain in full, completed from reference TRBV30 and TRBJ2-4, reads SQTIHQWPATLVQPVGSPLSLECTVEGTSNPNLYWYRQAAGRGLQLLFYSVGIGQISSEVPQNLSASRPQDRQFILSSKKLLLSDSGFYLCAWTPRAGAKNIQYFGAGTRLSVL.